This TCR beta chain was sequenced for a study of response to subunit inactivated influenza vaccine. TCRdb reprocessed the RT-PCR reads via MiXCR and lists one record per CDR3 protein. The table shows about 540,000 distinct CDR3 sequences, with about 14% occurring only once. There are a few counts of this clonotype. Its antigen remains unknown. Notes on the study in general: After each seasonal influenza vaccination, few new T cells are recruited, the authors suggested.

CDR3 length equals 15 residues. Per the germline V gene, CDR1 is LGHNA and CDR2 is YNFKEQ. Trimming took 2 bases from V and 5 from J, leaving 13 bases between them. Specimen: PBMCs from blood, collected less than 13 days after vaccination. This receptor was taken from a man aged 50-60 years who received an inactivated influenza vaccine. The gene calls are TRBV4-2 and TRBJ1-5; D may be TRBD1 (6 bases). The CDR3 sequence is CASSQSTGLDQPQHF. The DNA of the CDR3 is TGTGCCAGCAGCCAAAGCACAGGGCTGGATCAGCCCCAGCATTTT.